This T cell receptor beta chain derives from a study of cytomegalovirus exposure and HLA in healthy donors. Primers: 60 Vbeta forward and 13 Jbeta reverse. The method was immunoSEQ multiplex PCR; TCRdb's version includes in-frame clones alone and lacks a portion of them. The repertoire holds 130,000 to 150,000 clones, with 65% to 80% as singletons. Study-level points and caveats: There were reportedly fewer N-insertions in an Asian-associated ancestry cluster than the roughly 610-donor mean, in a later analysis.

With regard to this clone: Its antigen is as yet unknown.

V lost 3 bases, J lost 0 bases, and 5 bases lay in between. CDR1 is SGHNT and CDR2 is YENEEA in the germline V gene. This CDR3 is 13 amino acids long. The sequencing input was PBMCs. This sequence joins TRBV11-3 and TRBJ1-1; no clear D. This TCR came from a male donor in good health and CMV-seropositive. The CDR3 sequence is CASSFTVNTEAFF. The CDR3 region has the DNA TGTGCCAGCAGCTTCACAGTGAACACTGAAGCTTTCTTT.